The 25 T cell receptor beta chains reported below all come from one sample, sequenced in a study of OX40 agonist ivuxolimab in advanced cancers. Profiling relied on immunoSEQ multiplex PCR, and the TCRdb table lists in-frame clones only, not all of them. The sample consists of tens of thousands of clones, around 84% of them appearing once. Sequencing used CD4+ or CD8+ T cells sorted from blood, obtained in a trial of the OX40 agonist ivuxolimab. The source of these receptors is an adult with an advanced solid tumor such as melanoma, head and neck, liver or kidney cancer.

V is TRBV7-9 and J is TRBJ2-7; 10 bases agree with TRBD1. The V segment lost 4 bases and the J segment 2 bases; nucleotides outside the gene matches: 8. Germline-derived CDR1 and CDR2 are SEHNR and FQNEAQ (reference sequence). The CDR3 spans 16 residues. The CDR3 DNA sequence: TGTGCCAGCAGCTCAACCTGGACAGGGGGAGCCTACGAGCAGTACTTC. It specifies CASSSTWTGGAYEQYF.

V usage is TRBV5-8 and J usage is TRBJ2-1; a possible D gene is TRBD2 (6 bases). With 4 bases removed from V and 10 bases from J, the gap between germline ends came to 18 bases. Germline CDR1 reads SGHTS; CDR2 reads YDEGEE. This CDR3 comprises 14 residues. The CDR3 here is CASSPGADGREQFF. The CDR3 DNA is TGTGCCAGCAGCCCCGGGGCGGATGGGAGGGAGCAGTTCTTC.

This sequence joins TRBV10-1 and TRBJ1-5; tentative D call: TRBD1 (5 bases). Trimming pared 0 bases from V and 7 bases from J, leaving 13 bases between. The CDR3 is 15 amino acids. CDR1 is WNHNN, CDR2 SYGVQD, per germline (reference sequence). The CDR3 reads CASSESGREEQPQHF. In DNA form, the CDR3 reads TGCGCCAGCAGTGAGTCTGGCAGGGAGGAACAGCCCCAGCATTTT.

V and J are TRBV5-4 and TRBJ2-1; 8 positions agree with TRBD1. The CDR3 is 15 residues long. V lost 2 bases, J lost 0 bases, and 1 base stayed unmatched. Per germline, CDR1 SGHNT and CDR2 YYREEE (reference sequence). The CDR3 nucleotides are TGTGCCAGCAGCTTACAGGGGGACTCCTACAATGAGCAGTTCTTC. Its translation: CASSLQGDSYNEQFF. Drawing the rest from reference TRBV5-4 and TRBJ2-1, the complete variable domain is ETGVTQSPTHLIKTRGQQVTLRCSSQSGHNTVSWYQQALGQGPQFIFQYYREEENGRGNFPPRFSGLQFPNYSSELNVNALELDDSALYLCASSLQGDSYNEQFFGPGTRLTVL.

A note on this clone: Relative to the germline gene, one junction end is altered; a read error may explain this. The chain uses TRBV28 and TRBJ2-7, with 8 nucleotides matching TRBD2. Germline CDR1 reads MDHEN; CDR2 reads SYDVKM. This CDR3 is built from 15 residues. The chain's CDR3 is CASSPRGGTLYEQYF. Written as DNA, the CDR3 is TGTGCCAGCAGTCCCCGGGGGGGTACTCTCTACGAACAGTACTTC.

J is TRBJ2-1 and V is TRBV11-3; 8 bases are shared with TRBD1. Germline lookup yields CDR1 SGHNT and CDR2 YENEEA. Unmatched junction bases numbered 4, after V lost 5 bases and J lost 4 bases. CDR3 length: 14 residues. The CDR3 sequence is CASSRDRLYNEQFF. In nucleotides, the CDR3 is TGTGCCAGCAGCCGGGACAGGCTTTACAATGAGCAGTTCTTC.

This chain uses TRBV12-2 with TRBJ1-6; the table's D call TRBD1 went unverified against the DNA. TRBV12-2 is a documented pseudogene. This CDR3 is built from 16 residues. CDR3 loop: CASRLCGQGRESPLHF. The DNA for the CDR3 is TGTGCAAGTCGCTTATGCGGACAGGGTCGTGAATCACCCCTCCACTTT.

The rearrangement joins TRBV11-2 to TRBJ2-5; 15 bases agree with TRBD2. Germline values: CDR1 SGHAT, CDR2 FQNNGV. J gave up 5 bases and V 3 bases, and 4 bases lay outside the gene matches. The CDR3 has 16 amino acids. In DNA form, the CDR3 reads TGTGCCAGCAGCTTTAGCGGACTAGCGGGGGGGGAGACCCAGTACTTC. Amino acid sequence: CASSFSGLAGGETQYF.

This sequence joins TRBV6-5 and TRBJ1-1, with TRBD1 as a possible D gene (5 bases). Germline lookup yields CDR1 MNHEY and CDR2 SVGAGI. V lost 5 bases, J lost 8 bases, and 9 bases lay in between. The CDR3 has 11 residues. This chain's CDR3 is CASSRRGEAFF. CDR3 bases: TGTGCCAGCAGTCGTCGGGGGGAAGCTTTCTTT.

This clone was counted a few times. The chain has TRBV25-1 and TRBJ1-1; D is unclear. Germline V gene data show CDR1 as MGHDK and CDR2 as SYGVNS. This CDR3 contains 11 residues. Trimming removed 6 bases from V and 5 bases from J, with 7 bases in between. CDR3 in amino acids: CASSSLTEAFF. CDR3 in DNA: TGTGCCAGCAGCTCCCTTACTGAAGCTTTCTTT.

The chain links TRBV4-3 to TRBJ2-1, with 12 positions matching TRBD1. Trimming at V came to 0 bases and at J to 10 bases, leaving 4 bases not matched to a gene. From germline, CDR1 is LGHNA and CDR2 YSLEER. The CDR3 totals 15 residues. The CDR3 is CASSQDGTGGGEQFF. CDR3 bases: TGCGCCAGCAGCCAAGATGGGACAGGGGGCGGGGAGCAGTTCTTC.

The genes are TRBV5-1 and TRBJ2-7, with 10 positions matching TRBD1. The germline V gene encodes CDR1 SGHRS and CDR2 YFSETQ. The trim removed 2 bases at V and 5 bases at J, leaving 4 bases unmatched. The CDR3 has 14 amino acids. The CDR3 loop reads CASSFRDRGHEQYF. The CDR3 region has the DNA TGCGCCAGCAGCTTCCGGGACAGGGGCCACGAGCAGTACTTC.

The table lists this clone with a count of one. V usage is TRBV19 and J usage is TRBJ1-1; D is perhaps TRBD1 (6 bases). V was pared by 5 bases and J by 3 bases, with 10 bases between. Germline V gene sequence: CDR1 LNHDA, CDR2 SQIVND (reference sequence). This CDR3 spans 13 amino acids. Here the CDR3 reads CASSATGYTEAFF. In nucleotides, the CDR3 is TGTGCCAGTAGTGCGACAGGTTACACTGAAGCTTTCTTT.

The chain has TRBV30 and TRBJ2-3; D ambiguous. Germline values: CDR1 GTSNPN, CDR2 SVGIG (reference sequence). With 0 bases removed from V and 3 bases from J, the gap between germline ends came to 13 bases. The CDR3 runs 15 residues. The CDR3 loop reads CAWSVTSKGTDTQYF. As DNA, the CDR3 is TGTGCCTGGAGTGTGACATCAAAAGGTACAGATACGCAGTATTTT.

V is TRBV15 and J is TRBJ2-1, with 8 bases lining up with TRBD2. CDR3 size: 15 residues. With 3 bases clipped from V and 3 bases from J, the junction kept 4 bases outside the gene matches. CDR1 is LNHNV, CDR2 YYDKDF, per germline (reference sequence). This chain's CDR3 is CATSRYTSGYNEQFF. CDR3 coding DNA: TGTGCCACCAGCAGGTACACTAGCGGCTACAATGAGCAGTTCTTC.

V is TRBV30 and J is TRBJ2-5, with D unresolved. V was cut by 0 bases and J by 7 bases, with 9 bases left in between. This CDR3 region has 12 residues. Germline CDR1 and CDR2: GTSNPN and SVGIG (reference sequence). The CDR3 spells CAWSVPLGTQYF. CDR3 coding DNA: TGTGCCTGGAGTGTTCCATTGGGGACCCAGTACTTC.

Comment on this clone: Its ends do not fully match the called genes, so a read error is possible. This sequence joins TRBV7-7 and TRBJ2-5; tentatively, D is TRBD1 (5 bases). This CDR3 contains 15 residues. Germline V gene sequence: CDR1 SSHAT, CDR2 FNYEAQ (reference sequence). DNA of the CDR3: TGTGCTAGCAGCCCTAGGGGCACGGGTGGGGAGACCCAGTACTTC. This codes for CASSPRGTGGETQYF.

The chain recombines TRBV7-3 with TRBJ2-7, with 11 bases aligning to TRBD1. Per the germline V gene, CDR1 is SGHTA and CDR2 is FQGTGA. The J segment lost 6 bases and the V segment lost 5 bases, leaving 9 bases of the junction unmatched. The CDR3 runs to 15 residues. This CDR3 reads CASSLQAGTGGEQYF. The CDR3 DNA is TGTGCCAGCAGCCTTCAAGCGGGGACAGGGGGCGAGCAGTACTTC.

The chain uses TRBV27 and TRBJ2-7, with a possible D match to TRBD2 (5 bases). Looked up from germline, CDR1 is MNHEY and CDR2 is SMNVEV (reference sequence). This CDR3 region has 13 residues. The V end was cut by 5 bases, the J end by 5 bases, with 13 bases between. Written as DNA, the CDR3 is TGTGCCAGCAGTAGAAAGGGAGTAGACGAGCAGTACTTC. Its translation is CASSRKGVDEQYF.

This chain connects TRBV7-9 to TRBJ2-3; D remains ambiguous. Germline V gene lookup returns CDR1 SEHNR and CDR2 FQNEAQ (reference sequence). The CDR3 has 16 amino acids. V shed 5 bases and J shed 0 bases, with 15 bases lying between them. CDR3 loop: CASSPTSWASTDTQYF. The DNA of the CDR3 is TGTGCCAGCAGCCCAACCAGCTGGGCTAGCACAGATACGCAGTATTTT.

The J gene is TRBJ2-7, the V gene TRBV19; 8 bases align to TRBD1. The CDR3 spans 15 residues. The ends lost 4 bases at V and 4 bases at J; junction bases unmatched: 9. CDR1 is LNHDA and CDR2 is SQIVND in the germline V gene (reference sequence). This CDR3 is CASSRGDRGMYEQYF. The CDR3 coding sequence is TGTGCCAGTAGTAGGGGAGACAGGGGTATGTACGAGCAGTACTTC.

The V gene is TRBV6-5, the J gene TRBJ2-2; D uncertain. The CDR3 is made up of 13 amino acids. Germline CDR1 reads MNHEY; CDR2 reads SVGAGI. The V gene lost 3 bases and the J gene lost 3 bases, with 5 bases spanning the gap. This CDR3 is CASSYIYTGELFF. CDR3 DNA: TGTGCCAGCAGTTATATATACACCGGGGAGCTGTTTTTT.

J is TRBJ2-7 and V is TRBV7-9; D not resolved. Per germline, CDR1 SEHNR and CDR2 FQNEAQ (reference sequence). V gave up 1 base and J gave up 4 bases, with 8 bases separating them. The length of the CDR3 is 13 residues. The CDR3 loop reads CASSLVGPYEQYF. As DNA, the CDR3 is TGTGCCAGCAGCTTAGTAGGGCCTTACGAGCAGTACTTC.

The rearrangement uses TRBV7-2 and TRBJ1-3; D remains unclear. The CDR3 totals 15 residues. Deletions cut 2 bases from V and 1 base from J, with 9 bases between. CDR1 is SGHTA and CDR2 is FQGNSA in the germline V gene. The CDR3 coding sequence is TGTGCCAGCAGCTTAAGTCCTGGGTCTGGAAACACCATATATTTT. Translated, it gives CASSLSPGSGNTIYF.

The CDR3 DNA follows: TGTGCCAGCAGCCCCGGGGCAGGGGGCTCTGGAAACACCATATATTTT. This codes for CASSPGAGGSGNTIYF. The genes are TRBV5-4 and TRBJ1-3; 7 nucleotides match TRBD1. Germline V gives CDR1 SGHNT, CDR2 YYREEE (reference sequence). This CDR3 comprises 16 residues. V was clipped by 4 bases and J by 0 bases; unmatched bases: 7.